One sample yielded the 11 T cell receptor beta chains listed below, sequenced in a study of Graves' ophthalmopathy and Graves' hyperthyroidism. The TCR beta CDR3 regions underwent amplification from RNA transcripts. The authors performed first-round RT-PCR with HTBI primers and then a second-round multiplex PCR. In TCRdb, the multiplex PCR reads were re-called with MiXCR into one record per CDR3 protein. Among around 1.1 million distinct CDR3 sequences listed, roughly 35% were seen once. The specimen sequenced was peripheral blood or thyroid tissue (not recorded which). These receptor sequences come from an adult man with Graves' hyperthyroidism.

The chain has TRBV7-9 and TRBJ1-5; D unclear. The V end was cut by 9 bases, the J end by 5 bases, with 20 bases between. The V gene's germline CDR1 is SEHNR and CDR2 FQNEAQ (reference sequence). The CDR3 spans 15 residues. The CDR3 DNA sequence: TGTGCCAGTAGTATAAGGACCCGTGGCTATCAGCCCCAGCATTTT. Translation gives CASSIRTRGYQPQHF.

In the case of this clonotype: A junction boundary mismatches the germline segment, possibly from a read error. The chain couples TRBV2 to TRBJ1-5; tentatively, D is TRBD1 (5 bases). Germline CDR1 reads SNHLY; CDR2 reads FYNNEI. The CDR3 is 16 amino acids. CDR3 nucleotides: TGCGCCAGCAGCCAACCCTCGGGACGCAGCAATCAGCCCCAGCATTTT. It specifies CASSQPSGRSNQPQHF.

For the CDR3, the DNA is TGCAGCGTTGTAGGGACAGGGGCTAATGAAAAACTGTTTTTT. This gives the protein CSVVGTGANEKLFF. This rearrangement joins TRBV29-1 to TRBJ1-4, with 10 positions matching TRBD1. Looked up from germline, CDR1 is SQVTM and CDR2 is ANQGSEA. The CDR3 is 14 amino acids. The V and J ends lost 4 bases and 3 bases, in that order; junction bases with no gene match: 2.

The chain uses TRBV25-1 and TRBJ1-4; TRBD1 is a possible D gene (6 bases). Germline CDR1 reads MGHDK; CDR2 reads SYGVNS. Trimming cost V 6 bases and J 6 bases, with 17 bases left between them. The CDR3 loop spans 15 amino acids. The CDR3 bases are TGTGCCAGCAGCTTAGCATCAGGGGCAGATGAAAAACTGTTTTTT. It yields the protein CASSLASGADEKLFF.

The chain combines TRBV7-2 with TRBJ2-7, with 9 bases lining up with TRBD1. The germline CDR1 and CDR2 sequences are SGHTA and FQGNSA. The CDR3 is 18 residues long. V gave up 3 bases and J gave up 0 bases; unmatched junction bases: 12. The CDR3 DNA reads TGTGCCAGCAGCTTTAGAACAGGGGGCCTGCGGACCTCCTACGAGCAGTACTTC. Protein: CASSFRTGGLRTSYEQYF.

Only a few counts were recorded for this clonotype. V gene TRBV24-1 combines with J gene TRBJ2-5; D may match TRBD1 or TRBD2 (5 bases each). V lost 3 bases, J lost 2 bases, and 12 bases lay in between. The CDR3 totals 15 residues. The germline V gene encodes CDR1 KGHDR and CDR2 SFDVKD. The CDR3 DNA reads TGTGCCACCAGTGATCCACGTGGGGGACAAGAGACCCAGTACTTC. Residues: CATSDPRGGQETQYF.

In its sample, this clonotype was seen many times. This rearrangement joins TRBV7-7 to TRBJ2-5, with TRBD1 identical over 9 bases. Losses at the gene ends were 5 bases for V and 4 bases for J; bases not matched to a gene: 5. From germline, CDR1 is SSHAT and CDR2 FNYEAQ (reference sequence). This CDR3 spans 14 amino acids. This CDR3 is CASSMGQGVETQYF. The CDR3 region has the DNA TGTGCCAGCAGCATGGGACAGGGAGTAGAGACCCAGTACTTC.

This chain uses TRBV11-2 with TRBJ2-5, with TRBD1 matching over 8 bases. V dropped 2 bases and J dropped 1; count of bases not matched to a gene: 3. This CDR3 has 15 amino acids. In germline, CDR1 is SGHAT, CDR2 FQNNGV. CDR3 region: CASSLRGTGQETQYF. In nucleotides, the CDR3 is TGTGCCAGCAGCTTAAGGGGGACAGGCCAAGAGACCCAGTACTTC. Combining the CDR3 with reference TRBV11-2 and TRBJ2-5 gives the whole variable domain EAGVAQSPRYKIIEKRQSVAFWCNPISGHATLYWYQQILGQGPKLLIQFQNNGVVDDSQLPKDRFSAERLKGVDSTLKIQPAKLEDSAVYLCASSLRGTGQETQYFGPGTRLLVL.

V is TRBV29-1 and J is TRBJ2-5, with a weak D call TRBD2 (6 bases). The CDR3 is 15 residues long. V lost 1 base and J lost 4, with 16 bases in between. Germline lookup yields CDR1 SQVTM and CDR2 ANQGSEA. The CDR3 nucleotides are TGCAGCGTTGAAGTCGCTACTAGCTGGGTAGAGACCCAGTACTTC. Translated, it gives CSVEVATSWVETQYF.

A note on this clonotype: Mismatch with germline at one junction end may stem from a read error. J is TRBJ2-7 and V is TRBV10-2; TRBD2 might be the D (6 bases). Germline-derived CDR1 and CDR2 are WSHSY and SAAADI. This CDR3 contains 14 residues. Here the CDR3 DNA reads TGCGCCAGCAGGCACGGGAGCCGGGCAGATACGCAGTATTTC. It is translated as CASRHGSRADTQYF.

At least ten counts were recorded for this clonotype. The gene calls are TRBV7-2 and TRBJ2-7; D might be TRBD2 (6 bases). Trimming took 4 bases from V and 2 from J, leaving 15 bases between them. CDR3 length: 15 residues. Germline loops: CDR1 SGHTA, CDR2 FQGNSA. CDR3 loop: CASSSGGSGTYEQYF. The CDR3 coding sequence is TGTGCCAGCAGCTCTGGGGGGTCCGGGACCTACGAGCAGTACTTC.